This T cell receptor beta chain was observed in a study of blood T cells in healthy people across ages. Deletions cut 1 base from V and 5 bases from J, with 11 bases between. Germline V gene data show CDR1 as SGHAT and CDR2 as FQNNGV. The CDR3 loop spans 14 amino acids. Using a J-beta primer mix together with a sample-barcoded 5' primer, a second PCR was run for about 6 to 11 cycles. From the 5' RACE reads, TCRdb called clonotypes with MiXCR, one entry per CDR3 protein. The table shows 1,500,000 or so distinct CDR3 sequences, with approximately 43% occurring only once. The V and J genes are TRBV11-2 and TRBJ1-1; possible D gene TRBD1, 5 bases. This TCR derives from a woman between 18 and 30 years old in good health. Sequenced material: blood. This CDR3 is CASSLGSWGTEAFF. The CDR3 region has the DNA TGTGCCAGCAGCTTAGGATCATGGGGGACTGAAGCTTTCTTT.